The sequence of this T cell receptor (beta chain) was determined in a study of CD8 T cells in Susac syndrome. This CDR3 is 15 amino acids long. V lost 0 bases to trimming and J lost 0 bases, with 8 bases between them. Germline V gene lookup returns CDR1 SGHTA and CDR2 FQGTGA. An amount of RNA that ranged from roughly 0.45 to 1 ug was reverse transcribed with random hexamers. MiXCR, run by TCRdb on the immunoSEQ multiplex PCR reads, gives a single entry per CDR3 protein. The repertoire includes 180,000 or so distinct CDR3 sequences, about 95% of them detected once, and 0.093% sits in the top ten. Material: CD4+ T cells from PBMCs. This receptor was identified in a human donor with multiple sclerosis. The rearrangement links TRBV7-3 to TRBJ1-2; D remains unclear. CDR3 loop: CASSLTAESNYGYTF. DNA of the CDR3: TGTGCCAGCAGCTTAACAGCAGAGTCTAACTATGGCTACACCTTC.